The following is a TCR beta chain sequence with its context. The antigen is not known. Treatment: some 19 received Ad26.COV2.S at low or high dose, single or two shots; five or six received placebo; per-sample allocation not given. Samples analyzed were those drawn on day 63 after the first vaccine or placebo injection. The vaccine antigen was prefusion-stabilized Wuhan SARS-CoV-2 spike. Here immunoSEQ multiplex PCR was the method, and the copy in TCRdb shows in-frame clones only, minus some. The sample yields about 350,000 clones, around 88% seen once. The sample belongs to a study of Ad26.COV2.S vaccination and SARS-CoV-2 variants. As for the study in general: Intramuscularly, Ad26.COV2.S was given either once or twice, 56 days apart. Broader study findings: Non-spike TCR breadth did not differ much between vaccine and placebo recipients.

The length of the CDR3 is 13 residues. With 0 bases removed from V and 5 bases from J, the gap between germline ends came to 8 bases. Germline CDR1 is KGHSH and CDR2 is LQKENI. The chain employs TRBV18 and TRBJ2-7; D perhaps matches TRBD1 (5 bases). This receptor was identified in a person aged 18-60 years who received the Ad26.COV2.S COVID-19 vaccine or a placebo. The sequencing used peripheral blood, collected in a trial of Ad26.COV2.S vaccine versus placebo. CDR3 protein: CASSPPLGDEQYF. CDR3 nucleotides: TGTGCCAGCTCACCACCTTTAGGGGACGAGCAGTACTTC.